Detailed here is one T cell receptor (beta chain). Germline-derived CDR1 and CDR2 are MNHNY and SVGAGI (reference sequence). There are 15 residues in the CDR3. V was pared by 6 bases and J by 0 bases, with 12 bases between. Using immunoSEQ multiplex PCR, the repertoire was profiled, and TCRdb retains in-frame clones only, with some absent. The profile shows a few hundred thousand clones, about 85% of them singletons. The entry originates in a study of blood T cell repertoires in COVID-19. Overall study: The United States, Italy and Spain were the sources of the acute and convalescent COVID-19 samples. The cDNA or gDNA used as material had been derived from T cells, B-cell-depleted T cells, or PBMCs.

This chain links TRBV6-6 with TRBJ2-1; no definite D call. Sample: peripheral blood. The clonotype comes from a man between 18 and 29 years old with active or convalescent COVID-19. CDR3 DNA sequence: TGTGCCAGCAGCCCCTCTCGGAGCTCCTACAATGAGCAGTTCTTC. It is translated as CASSPSRSSYNEQFF.